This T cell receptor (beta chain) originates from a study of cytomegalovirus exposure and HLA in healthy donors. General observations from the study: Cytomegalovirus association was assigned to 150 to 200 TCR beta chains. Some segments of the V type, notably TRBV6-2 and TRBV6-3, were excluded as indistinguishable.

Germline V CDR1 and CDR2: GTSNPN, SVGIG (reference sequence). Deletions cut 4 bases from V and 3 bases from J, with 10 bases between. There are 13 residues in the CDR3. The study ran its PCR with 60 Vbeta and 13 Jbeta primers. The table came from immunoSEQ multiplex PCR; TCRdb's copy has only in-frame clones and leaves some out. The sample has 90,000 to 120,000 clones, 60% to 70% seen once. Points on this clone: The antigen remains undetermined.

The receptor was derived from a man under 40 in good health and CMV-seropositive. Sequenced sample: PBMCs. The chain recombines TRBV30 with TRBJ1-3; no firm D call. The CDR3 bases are TGTGCCTGGAACGCGGTCTTTGGAAACACCATATATTTT. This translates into CAWNAVFGNTIYF.